These 9 T cell receptor beta chains originate from one sample sequenced in a study of CD8 T cells in Susac syndrome. Random-hexamer reverse transcription was applied to 0.5 to 1 ug RNA. TCRdb reanalysed the immunoSEQ multiplex PCR reads using MiXCR and keeps one entry per CDR3 protein. The sample shows 350,000 to 550,000 distinct CDR3 sequences, approximately 85% of them seen only once. Sequencing was carried out using CD8+ T cells from PBMCs. Receptor source: a human donor with multiple sclerosis.

The CDR3 sequence is CASSIDSGANVLTF. CDR3 DNA: TGTGCCAGTAGTATCGACTCTGGGGCCAACGTCCTGACTTTC. The chain combines TRBV19 with TRBJ2-6; the D is unclear. The germline gives CDR1 LNHDA, CDR2 SQIVND (reference sequence). CDR3 length equals 14 residues. Trimming pared 3 bases from V and 0 bases from J, leaving 3 bases between.

The rearrangement uses TRBV11-2 and TRBJ1-4, with TRBD1 matching 7 bases. Germline V gene data show CDR1 as SGHAT and CDR2 as FQNNGV. The CDR3 contains 15 residues. Trimming removed 6 bases from V and 0 bases from J; junction bases left unmatched: 4. CDR3 in amino acids: CASSQTGTTNEKLFF. CDR3 DNA: TGTGCCAGCAGTCAGACAGGGACAACTAATGAAAAACTGTTTTTT.

The chain joins TRBV10-2 to TRBJ2-7; D not resolved. Germline CDR1 WSHSY, CDR2 SAAADI. The CDR3 totals 16 residues. With 6 bases removed from V and 0 bases from J, the gap between germline ends came to 18 bases. The CDR3 sequence is CASSSPSRPSSYEQYF. Here the CDR3 DNA reads TGCGCCAGCAGCTCCCCGTCCCGTCCCAGCTCCTACGAGCAGTACTTC.

The gene calls are TRBV30 and TRBJ1-2; D call uncertain. Trimming removed 5 bases from V and 4 bases from J, with 14 bases in between. Germline lookup yields CDR1 GTSNPN and CDR2 SVGIG (reference sequence). CDR3 length equals 13 residues. The DNA of the CDR3 is TGTGCCTGGGTGTGGAGTATCGGCTATGGCTACACCTTC. Translating gives CAWVWSIGYGYTF.

This clonotype came up once. This chain links TRBV7-9 with TRBJ2-1; D could derive from TRBD1 or TRBD2 (5 bases each). The V gene's germline CDR1 is SEHNR and CDR2 FQNEAQ (reference sequence). Trimming removed 1 base from V and 0 bases from J, with 10 bases in between. The CDR3 runs to 16 residues. The DNA of the CDR3 is TGTGCCAGCAGCTTAGGGGACGTGAGCTCCTACAATGAGCAGTTCTTC. This encodes CASSLGDVSSYNEQFF.

The chain recombines TRBV6-4 with TRBJ1-1; a weak D match, TRBD1 (6 bases). Germline CDR1 is MRHNA and CDR2 is SNTAGT. V lost 6 bases to trimming and J lost 2 bases, with 13 bases between them. The CDR3 runs to 14 residues. CDR3 protein: CASSAQGENTEAFF. DNA for the CDR3: TGTGCCAGCAGCGCACAGGGAGAAAACACTGAAGCTTTCTTT.

The rearrangement joins TRBV5-1 to TRBJ1-1; a weak D match, TRBD1 (5 bases). Germline V gene sequence: CDR1 SGHRS, CDR2 YFSETQ. Between the trimmed V and J ends, which lost 4 bases and 4 bases, there was a span of 14 bases. The CDR3 totals 14 residues. The CDR3 bases are TGCGCCAGCAGCGGGACCTCGCGAGGCACTGAAGCTTTCTTT. This sequence encodes CASSGTSRGTEAFF. The full variable domain, with the rest looked up from reference TRBV5-1 and TRBJ1-1, is KAGVTQTPRYLIKTRGQQVTLSCSPISGHRSVSWYQQTPGQGLQFLFEYFSETQRNKGNFPGRFSGRQFSNSRSEMNVSTLELGDSALYLCASSGTSRGTEAFFGQGTRLTVV.

V usage is TRBV16 and J usage is TRBJ2-5, with 10 bases identical to TRBD1. After removal of 3 bases from V and 4 bases from J, the junction contained 2 bases not matched to a gene. CDR1 is KGHSY and CDR2 is FQNENV in the germline V gene. The CDR3 length is 14 residues. The CDR3 region is CASSQRDRGETQYF. The CDR3, as DNA: TGTGCCAGCAGCCAGCGGGACAGGGGAGAGACCCAGTACTTC.

V is TRBV3-1 and J is TRBJ2-1; tentatively, D is TRBD2 (6 bases). The length of the CDR3 is 14 residues. The V gene's germline CDR1 is LGHDT and CDR2 YNNKEL (reference sequence). V lost 10 bases and J 3 bases, leaving 16 bases between the germline ends. This CDR3 reads CATTGDGFYNEQFF. The CDR3, as DNA: TGTGCCACCACGGGGGATGGATTCTACAATGAGCAGTTCTTC.